These 9 T cell receptor beta chains were sequenced from one sample in a study of OX40 agonist ivuxolimab in advanced cancers. Clones were sequenced by immunoSEQ multiplex PCR, and TCRdb holds only the in-frame ones, with some missing. The sample includes under 50,000 clones, roughly 85% of them seen just once. Specimen: CD4+ or CD8+ T cells sorted from blood, collected in a trial of the OX40 agonist ivuxolimab. All receptors come from an adult with an advanced solid tumor such as melanoma, head and neck, liver or kidney cancer.

This clone was seen a few times. The rearrangement uses TRBV19 and TRBJ2-1; no clear D gene. The CDR3 contains 13 residues. The V gene lost 1 base and the J gene lost 8 bases, with 9 bases spanning the gap. Per germline, CDR1 LNHDA and CDR2 SQIVND (reference sequence). The CDR3 loop reads CASSIVMGYEQFF. DNA of the CDR3: TGTGCCAGTAGTATAGTTATGGGCTATGAGCAGTTCTTC.

This sequence joins TRBV11-3 and TRBJ2-2; D is unresolved. V lost 0 bases and J lost 7, with 9 bases in between. The CDR3 contains 14 residues. CDR1 and CDR2 from the germline V gene are SGHNT and YENEEA. The CDR3 sequence is CASSLDAPYGELFF. In nucleotides, the CDR3 is TGTGCCAGCAGCTTAGACGCCCCATACGGGGAGCTGTTTTTT.

V gene TRBV19 combines with J gene TRBJ1-1, with a tentative D call TRBD1 (6 bases). There are 14 residues in the CDR3. CDR1 and CDR2 from the germline V gene are LNHDA and SQIVND (reference sequence). Trimming stripped 1 base from V and 6 bases from J, with 12 bases between. The CDR3 DNA is TGTGCCAGTAGTATAGCACAGGGATCTGCTGAAGCTTTCTTT. Protein product: CASSIAQGSAEAFF.

The chain joins TRBV7-2 to TRBJ2-7; D is possibly TRBD1 (5 bases). Germline CDR1 reads SGHTA; CDR2 reads FQGNSA. The CDR3 is made up of 14 amino acids. The ends were cut back, 6 bases at V and 6 bases at J, with 18 bases in the middle. This CDR3 reads CASSYSTEHREQYF. As DNA, the CDR3 is TGTGCCAGCAGTTATTCGACAGAGCATCGCGAGCAGTACTTC.

The chain uses TRBV6-5 and TRBJ2-5; possibly TRBD1 for D (7 bases). CDR1 and CDR2 (germline): MNHEY, SVGAGI. This CDR3 spans 14 amino acids. Trimming stripped 6 bases from V and 4 bases from J, with 15 bases between. The CDR3 reads CASRRGQEGETQYF. The DNA of the CDR3 is TGTGCCAGCAGGCGTGGACAGGAGGGAGAGACCCAGTACTTC.

V gene TRBV6-9 combines with J gene TRBJ1-6; D uncertain. V was trimmed by 3 bases and J by 10 bases, leaving 13 bases between them. Germline assignment: CDR1 MNHGY and CDR2 SVAAGI. The length of the CDR3 is 14 residues. This CDR3 is CASSYEGVESPLHF. The CDR3 bases are TGTGCCAGCAGTTACGAGGGCGTGGAATCACCCCTCCACTTT.

This clone was found once. This chain connects TRBV9 to TRBJ1-4; maybe TRBD1 (6 bases). CDR3 length equals 12 residues. Germline CDR1 SGDLS, CDR2 YYNGEE. V was shortened by 6 bases and J by 6 bases, with 9 bases between the two germline ends. Here the CDR3 DNA reads TGTGCCAGCAACCGGGGGCATGAAAAACTGTTTTTT. This sequence encodes CASNRGHEKLFF.

The chain uses TRBV7-6 and TRBJ2-1, with D unresolved. This CDR3 comprises 12 residues. CDR1 is SGHVS, CDR2 FNYEAQ, per germline. Between the trimmed V and J ends, which lost 5 bases and 9 bases, there was a span of 11 bases. This CDR3 reads CASSVGRLEQFF. The CDR3 nucleotides are TGTGCCAGCAGCGTAGGGCGCCTTGAGCAGTTCTTC.

This clone is a singleton in its sample. This chain joins TRBV11-3 and TRBJ2-3; no firm D call. The CDR3 has 12 amino acids. The V end lost 4 bases, the J end lost 2 bases, and 4 bases lay between the germline ends. Per germline, CDR1 SGHNT and CDR2 YENEEA. The CDR3 DNA follows: TGTGCCAGCAGCTACCACACAGATACGCAGTATTTT. Its protein is CASSYHTDTQYF.